This TCR beta chain is from a study of T cells after somatic rescue of genetic block. In germline, CDR1 is SGHTA, CDR2 FQGNSA. Trimming cost V 5 bases and J 4 bases, with 19 bases left between them. The CDR3 spans 16 residues. Assay used: immunoSEQ multiplex PCR; TCRdb lists only in-frame clones, some missing. The sample lists roughly 92,000 clones, 75% to 90% occurring once. The sequenced sample was peripheral blood mononuclear cells (PBMCs). This chain uses TRBV7-2 with TRBJ2-3, with TRBD2 as a possible D gene (6 bases). The source is a woman under 30. In nucleotides, the CDR3 is TGTGCCAGCAGCCGTGGGGACTCCACCCCCGCAGATACGCAGTATTTT. This translates into CASSRGDSTPADTQYF.